This section outlines one TCR beta chain sequence together with its context. The antigen is unknown. The record originates from a study of cytomegalovirus exposure and HLA in healthy donors. Notes on the study in general: Cytomegalovirus association was listed for 150 or so TCR beta chains. Using the classifier, cytomegalovirus status was reportedly diagnosed with high specificity and sensitivity. Versus the roughly 690-donor mean, an Asian-associated ancestry cluster reportedly showed fewer N-insertions in a later analysis. Presence/absence analyses took donor sequencing depth as roughly uniform.

The study ran its PCR with 60 Vbeta and 13 Jbeta primers. Measured with immunoSEQ multiplex PCR; TCRdb has only the in-frame clones, and not every one. The sample includes 110,000 or so clones, about 75% of them seen just once. CDR1 MDHEN and CDR2 SYDVKM come from the germline V gene. The CDR3 is made up of 14 amino acids. Trimming took 6 bases from V and 0 from J; bases not matched to a gene: 3. This chain uses TRBV28 with TRBJ2-7; 9 bases align to TRBD1. What was sequenced was PBMCs. This clonotype originated in a middle-aged woman in good health and CMV-seropositive. The CDR3 coding sequence is TGTGCCAGCAGCCGGGACAGGGACTCCTACGAGCAGTACTTC. It is translated as CASSRDRDSYEQYF.